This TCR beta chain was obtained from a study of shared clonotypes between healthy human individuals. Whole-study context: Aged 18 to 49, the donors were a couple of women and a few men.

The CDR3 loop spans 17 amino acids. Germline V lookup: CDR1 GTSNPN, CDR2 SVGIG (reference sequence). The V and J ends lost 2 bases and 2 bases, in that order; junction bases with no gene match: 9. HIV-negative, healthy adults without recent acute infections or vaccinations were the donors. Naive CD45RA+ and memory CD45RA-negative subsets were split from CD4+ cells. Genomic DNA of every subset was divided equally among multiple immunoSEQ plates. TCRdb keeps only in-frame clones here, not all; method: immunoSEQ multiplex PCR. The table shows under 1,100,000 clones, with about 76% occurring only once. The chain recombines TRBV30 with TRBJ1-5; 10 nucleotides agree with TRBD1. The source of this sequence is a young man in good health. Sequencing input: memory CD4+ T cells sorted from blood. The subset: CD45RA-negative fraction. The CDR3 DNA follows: TGTGCCTGGAGTAAGGAGACAGGGGGCATTGGCAATCAGCCCCAGCATTTT. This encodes CAWSKETGGIGNQPQHF. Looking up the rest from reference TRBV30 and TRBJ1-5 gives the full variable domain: SQTIHQWPATLVQPVGSPLSLECTVEGTSNPNLYWYRQAAGRGLQLLFYSVGIGQISSEVPQNLSASRPQDRQFILSSKKLLLSDSGFYLCAWSKETGGIGNQPQHFGDGTRLSIL.